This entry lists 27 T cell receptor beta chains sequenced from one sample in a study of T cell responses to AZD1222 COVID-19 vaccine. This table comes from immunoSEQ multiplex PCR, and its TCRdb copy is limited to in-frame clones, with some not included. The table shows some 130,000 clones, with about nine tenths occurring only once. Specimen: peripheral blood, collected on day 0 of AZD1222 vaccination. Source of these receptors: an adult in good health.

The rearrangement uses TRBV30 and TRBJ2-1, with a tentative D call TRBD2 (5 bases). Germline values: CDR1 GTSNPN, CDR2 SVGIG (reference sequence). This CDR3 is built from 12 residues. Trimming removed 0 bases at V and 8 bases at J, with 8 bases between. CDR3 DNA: TGTGCCTGGAGTGTACTCGGGGATGAGCAGTTCTTC. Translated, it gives CAWSVLGDEQFF.

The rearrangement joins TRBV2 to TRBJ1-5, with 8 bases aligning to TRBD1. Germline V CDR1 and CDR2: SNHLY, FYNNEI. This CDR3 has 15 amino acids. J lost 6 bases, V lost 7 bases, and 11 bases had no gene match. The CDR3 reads CASNLGQAPGQPQHF. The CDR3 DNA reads TGTGCCAGCAACCTGGGACAGGCCCCCGGTCAGCCCCAGCATTTT.

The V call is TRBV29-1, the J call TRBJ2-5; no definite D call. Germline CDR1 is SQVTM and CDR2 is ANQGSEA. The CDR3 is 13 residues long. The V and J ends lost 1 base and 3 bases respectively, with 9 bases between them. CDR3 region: CSVEVTEKETQYF. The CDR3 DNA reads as TGCAGCGTTGAAGTAACGGAGAAAGAGACCCAGTACTTC.

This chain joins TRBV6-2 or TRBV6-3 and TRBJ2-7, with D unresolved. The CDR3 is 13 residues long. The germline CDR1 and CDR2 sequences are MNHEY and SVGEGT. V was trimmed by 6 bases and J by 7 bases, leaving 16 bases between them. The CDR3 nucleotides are TGTGCCAGCAGCCTCGGGCAGCCTTCGGAGCAGTACTTC. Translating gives CASSLGQPSEQYF.

CDR3: CASSQDVRQRFGETQYF. In nucleotides, the CDR3 is TGTGCCAGCAGCCAAGATGTCAGGCAGAGGTTCGGGGAGACCCAGTACTTC. The chain couples TRBV4-2 to TRBJ2-5; D ambiguous. V gave up 0 bases and J gave up 5 bases, with 19 bases separating them. The germline gives CDR1 LGHNA, CDR2 YNFKEQ. The CDR3 covers 17 residues.

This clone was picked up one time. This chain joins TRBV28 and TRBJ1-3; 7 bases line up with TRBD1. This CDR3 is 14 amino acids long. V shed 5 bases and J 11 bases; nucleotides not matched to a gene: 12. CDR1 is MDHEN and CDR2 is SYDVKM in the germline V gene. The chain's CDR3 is CASSPWDSISAIYF. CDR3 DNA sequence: TGTGCCAGCAGTCCGTGGGACAGCATAAGCGCCATATATTTT. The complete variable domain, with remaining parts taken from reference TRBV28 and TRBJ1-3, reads DVKVTQSSRYLVKRTGEKVFLECVQDMDHENMFWYRQDPGLGLRLIYFSYDVKMKEKGDIPEGYSVSREKKERFSLILESASTNQTSMYLCASSPWDSISAIYFGEGSWLTVV.

CDR3 nucleotide sequence: TGTGCCAGCAGTTACGGGACGGAGTCCTACGAGCAGTACTTC. This sequence encodes CASSYGTESYEQYF. The chain carries TRBV6-2 or TRBV6-3 and TRBJ2-7, with D perhaps given as TRBD1 or TRBD2 (5 bases each). The ends were cut back, 2 bases at V and 1 base at J, with 9 bases in the middle. The CDR3 is 14 amino acids. The germline V gene encodes CDR1 MNHEY and CDR2 SVGEGT.

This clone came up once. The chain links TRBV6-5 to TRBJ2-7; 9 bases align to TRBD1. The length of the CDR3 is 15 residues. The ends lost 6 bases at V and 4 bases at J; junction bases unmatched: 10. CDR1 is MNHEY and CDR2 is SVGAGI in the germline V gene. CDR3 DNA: TGTGCCAGCAGCAGGGACAGGGTAAAGGGGTACGAGCAGTACTTC. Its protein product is CASSRDRVKGYEQYF.

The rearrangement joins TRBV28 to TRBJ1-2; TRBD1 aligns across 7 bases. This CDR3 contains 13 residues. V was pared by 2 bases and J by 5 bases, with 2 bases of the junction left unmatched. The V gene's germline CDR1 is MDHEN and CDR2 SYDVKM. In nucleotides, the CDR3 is TGTGCCAGCAGTTTAAAGGGGGCGTATGGCTACACCTTC. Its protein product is CASSLKGAYGYTF.

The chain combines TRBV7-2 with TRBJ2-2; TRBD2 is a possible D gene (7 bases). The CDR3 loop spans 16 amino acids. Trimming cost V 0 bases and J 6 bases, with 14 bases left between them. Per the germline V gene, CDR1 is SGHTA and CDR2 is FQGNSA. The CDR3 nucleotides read TGTGCCAGCAGCTTAGCGGGGGGGCCTAACCCCGGGGAGCTGTTTTTT. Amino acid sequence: CASSLAGGPNPGELFF.

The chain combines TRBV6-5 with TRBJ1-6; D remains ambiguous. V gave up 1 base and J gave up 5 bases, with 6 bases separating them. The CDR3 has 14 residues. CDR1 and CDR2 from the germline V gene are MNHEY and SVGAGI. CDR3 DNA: TGTGCCAGCAGTTACTGGGGAGATAATTCACCCCTCCACTTT. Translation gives CASSYWGDNSPLHF.

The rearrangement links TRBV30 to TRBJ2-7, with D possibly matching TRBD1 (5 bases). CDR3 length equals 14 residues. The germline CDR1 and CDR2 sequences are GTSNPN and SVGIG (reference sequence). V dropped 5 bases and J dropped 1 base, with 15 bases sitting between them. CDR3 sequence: CAWEHRSLSYEQYF. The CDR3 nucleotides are TGTGCCTGGGAACACAGGAGCTTATCCTACGAGCAGTACTTC.

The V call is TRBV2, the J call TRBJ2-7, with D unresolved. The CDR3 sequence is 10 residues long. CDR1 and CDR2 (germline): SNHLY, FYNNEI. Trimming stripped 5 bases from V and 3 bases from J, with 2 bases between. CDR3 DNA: TGTGCCAGCAGTCGCTACGAGCAGTACTTC. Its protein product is CASSRYEQYF.

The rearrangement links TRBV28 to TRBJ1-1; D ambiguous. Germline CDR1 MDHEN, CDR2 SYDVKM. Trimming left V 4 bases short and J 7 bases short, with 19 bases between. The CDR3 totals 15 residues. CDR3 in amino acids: CASSSLKGEVSEAFF. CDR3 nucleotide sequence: TGTGCCAGCAGTTCACTAAAAGGTGAGGTGAGTGAAGCTTTCTTT.

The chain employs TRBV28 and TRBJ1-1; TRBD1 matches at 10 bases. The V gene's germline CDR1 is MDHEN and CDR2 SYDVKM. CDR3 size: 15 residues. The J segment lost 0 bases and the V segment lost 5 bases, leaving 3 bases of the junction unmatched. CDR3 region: CASSPGTGVNTEAFF. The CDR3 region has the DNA TGTGCCAGCAGTCCCGGGACAGGGGTGAACACTGAAGCTTTCTTT.

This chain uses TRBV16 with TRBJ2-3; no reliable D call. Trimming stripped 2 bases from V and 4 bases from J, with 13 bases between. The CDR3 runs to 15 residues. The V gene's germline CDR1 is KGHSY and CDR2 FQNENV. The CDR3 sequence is CASSQKAPWADTQYF. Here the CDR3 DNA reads TGTGCCAGCAGCCAAAAAGCCCCGTGGGCAGATACGCAGTATTTT.

The CDR3 is CASSGEGDTQYF. CDR3 in DNA: TGTGCCAGCAGCGGGGAGGGAGATACGCAGTATTTT. This rearrangement joins TRBV25-1 to TRBJ2-3; TRBD2 matches 7 bases. Germline V gene lookup returns CDR1 MGHDK and CDR2 SYGVNS. Germline trimming cut 6 bases from V and 5 bases from J; bases unmatched to any gene: 2. This CDR3 contains 12 residues.

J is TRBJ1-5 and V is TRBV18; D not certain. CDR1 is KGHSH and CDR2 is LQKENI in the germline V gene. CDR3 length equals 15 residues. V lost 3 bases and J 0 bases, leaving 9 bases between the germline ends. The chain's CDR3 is CASSPGKGSNQPQHF. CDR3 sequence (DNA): TGTGCCAGCTCACCGGGGAAGGGTAGCAATCAGCCCCAGCATTTT.

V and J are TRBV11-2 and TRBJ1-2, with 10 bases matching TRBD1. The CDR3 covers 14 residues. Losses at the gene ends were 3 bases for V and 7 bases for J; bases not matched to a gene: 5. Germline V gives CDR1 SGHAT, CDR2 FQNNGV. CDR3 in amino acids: CASSLLGDRGGYTF. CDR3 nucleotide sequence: TGTGCCAGCAGCTTGCTCGGGGACAGGGGTGGCTACACCTTC.

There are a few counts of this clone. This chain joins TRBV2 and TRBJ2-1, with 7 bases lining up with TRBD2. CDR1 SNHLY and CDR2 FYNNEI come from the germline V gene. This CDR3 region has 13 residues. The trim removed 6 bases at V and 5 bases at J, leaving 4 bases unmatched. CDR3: CASSRDYHNEQFF. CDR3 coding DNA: TGTGCCAGCAGCCGGGACTACCACAATGAGCAGTTCTTC. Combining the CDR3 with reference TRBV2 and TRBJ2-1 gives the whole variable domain EPEVTQTPSHQVTQMGQEVILRCVPISNHLYFYWYRQILGQKVEFLVSFYNNEISEKSEIFDDQFSVERPDGSNFTLKIRSTKLEDSAMYFCASSRDYHNEQFFGPGTRLTVL.

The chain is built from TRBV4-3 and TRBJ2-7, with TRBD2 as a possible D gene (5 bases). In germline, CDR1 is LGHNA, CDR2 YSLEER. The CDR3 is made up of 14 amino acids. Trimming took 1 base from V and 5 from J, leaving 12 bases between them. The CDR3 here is CASSQGRESDEQYF. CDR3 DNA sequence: TGCGCCAGCAGCCAAGGTAGGGAGTCCGACGAGCAGTACTTC.

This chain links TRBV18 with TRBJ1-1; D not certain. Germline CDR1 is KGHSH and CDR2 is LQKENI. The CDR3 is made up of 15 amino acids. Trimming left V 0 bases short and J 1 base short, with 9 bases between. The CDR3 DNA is TGTGCCAGCTCACCACCAGAGCTCAAGAACACTGAAGCTTTCTTT. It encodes CASSPPELKNTEAFF.

The CDR3 spells CASSPGEGEKLFF. The CDR3 coding sequence is TGCGCCAGCAGTCCAGGAGAGGGTGAAAAACTGTTTTTT. The chain is built from TRBV4-3 and TRBJ1-4; D is uncertain. V was trimmed by 6 bases and J by 7 bases, leaving 12 bases between them. This CDR3 is 13 amino acids long. CDR1 is LGHNA and CDR2 is YSLEER in the germline V gene.

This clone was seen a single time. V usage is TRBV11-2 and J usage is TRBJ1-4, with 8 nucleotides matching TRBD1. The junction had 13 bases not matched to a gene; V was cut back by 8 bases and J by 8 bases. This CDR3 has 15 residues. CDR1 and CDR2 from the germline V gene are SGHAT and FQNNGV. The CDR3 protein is CASARGRGGGEKLFF. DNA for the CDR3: TGTGCCAGCGCCAGGGGGCGCGGTGGGGGAGAAAAACTGTTTTTT. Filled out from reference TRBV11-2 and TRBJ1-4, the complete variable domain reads EAGVAQSPRYKIIEKRQSVAFWCNPISGHATLYWYQQILGQGPKLLIQFQNNGVVDDSQLPKDRFSAERLKGVDSTLKIQPAKLEDSAVYLCASARGRGGGEKLFFGSGTQLSVL.

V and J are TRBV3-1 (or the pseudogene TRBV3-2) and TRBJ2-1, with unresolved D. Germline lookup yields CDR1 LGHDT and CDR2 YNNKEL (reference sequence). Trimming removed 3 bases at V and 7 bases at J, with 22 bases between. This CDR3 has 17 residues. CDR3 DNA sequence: TGTGCCAGCAGCCAGCCCGACGACCACCTAGACTCGAATGAGCAGTTCTTC. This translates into CASSQPDDHLDSNEQFF.

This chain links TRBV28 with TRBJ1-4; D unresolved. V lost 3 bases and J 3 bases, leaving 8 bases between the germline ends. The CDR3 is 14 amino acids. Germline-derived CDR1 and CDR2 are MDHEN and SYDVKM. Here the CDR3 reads CASSLTKANEKLFF. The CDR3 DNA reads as TGTGCCAGCAGTTTGACGAAGGCTAATGAAAAACTGTTTTTT.

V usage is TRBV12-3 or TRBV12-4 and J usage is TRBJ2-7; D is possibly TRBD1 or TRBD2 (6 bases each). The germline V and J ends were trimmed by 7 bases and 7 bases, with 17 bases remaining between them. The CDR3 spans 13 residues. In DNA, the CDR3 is TGTGCCAGCACCCCGACAGGACGGGGGGAGCAGTACTTC. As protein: CASTPTGRGEQYF.